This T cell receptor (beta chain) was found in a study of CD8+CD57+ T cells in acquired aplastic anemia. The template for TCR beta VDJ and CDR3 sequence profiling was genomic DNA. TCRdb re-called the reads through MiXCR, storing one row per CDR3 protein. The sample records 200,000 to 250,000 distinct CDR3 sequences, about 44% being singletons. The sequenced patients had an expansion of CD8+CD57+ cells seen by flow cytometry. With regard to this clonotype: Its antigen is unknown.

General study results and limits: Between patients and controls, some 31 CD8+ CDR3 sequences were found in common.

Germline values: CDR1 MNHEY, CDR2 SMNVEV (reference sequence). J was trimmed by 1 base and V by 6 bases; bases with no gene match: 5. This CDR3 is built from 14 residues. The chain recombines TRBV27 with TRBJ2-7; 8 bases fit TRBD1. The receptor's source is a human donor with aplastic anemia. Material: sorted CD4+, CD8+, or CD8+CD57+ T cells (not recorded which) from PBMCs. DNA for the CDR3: TGTGCCAGCAGACCCAGGGGGCCTTCCTACGAGCAGTACTTC. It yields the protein CASRPRGPSYEQYF.